These 23 T cell receptor beta chains came from one sample sequenced in a study of blood T cell repertoires in COVID-19. Only in-frame clones appear in the TCRdb table, and some are missing; sequencing was by immunoSEQ multiplex PCR. The sample lists approximately 200,000 clones, around 80% seen once, with more than 4.5% in the top ten. Sequenced material: peripheral blood. Every receptor here comes from an older woman who had recovered from COVID-19.

A word on this clone: At one boundary the junction diverges from the germline segment, which might be a read error. V gene TRBV3-1 (or the pseudogene TRBV3-2) combines with J gene TRBJ2-4; D remains unclear. The CDR3 spans 12 residues. CDR1 is LGHDT, CDR2 YNNKEL, per germline (reference sequence). In DNA form, the CDR3 reads TGTGCCAGCAGCCAAGCCGAAAACATTCAGTACTTC. Translated, it gives CASSQAENIQYF.

The genes are TRBV7-9 and TRBJ1-2; 10 positions agree with TRBD1. The CDR3 runs to 19 residues. Germline loops: CDR1 SEHNR, CDR2 FQNEAQ (reference sequence). The junction had 11 bases not matched to a gene; V was cut back by 0 bases and J by 1 base. DNA of the CDR3: TGTGCCAGCAGCTTAGCGGGACAGGGGCCGCAACCCATTAACTATGGCTACACCTTC. Its translation is CASSLAGQGPQPINYGYTF.

This rearrangement joins TRBV7-9 to TRBJ1-3; no firm D call. V gave up 4 bases and J gave up 2 bases, with 9 bases separating them. Germline-derived CDR1 and CDR2 are SEHNR and FQNEAQ (reference sequence). The CDR3 is 14 amino acids. CDR3 nucleotide sequence: TGTGCCAGCAGCTCGCCGGGTGCTGGAAACACCATATATTTT. Protein sequence: CASSSPGAGNTIYF.

This chain links TRBV5-6 with TRBJ2-7; maybe TRBD1 (6 bases). Germline V gives CDR1 SGHDT, CDR2 YYEEEE. The CDR3 spans 16 residues. V lost 4 bases and J 1 base, leaving 18 bases between the germline ends. Here the CDR3 reads CASSMLDATGSYEQYF. The CDR3 nucleotides are TGTGCCAGCAGCATGCTAGACGCGACAGGTTCCTACGAGCAGTACTTC.

The chain couples TRBV5-1 to TRBJ2-7; D perhaps matches TRBD2 (5 bases). CDR1 is SGHRS and CDR2 is YFSETQ in the germline V gene. The V gene lost 3 bases and the J gene lost 5 bases, with 18 bases spanning the gap. The CDR3 has 15 amino acids. CDR3 sequence: CASSWRAAEEDEQYF. The CDR3 region has the DNA TGCGCCAGCAGCTGGCGGGCGGCGGAAGAGGACGAGCAGTACTTC.

This clone was observed a few times. The J gene is TRBJ2-1, the V gene TRBV5-1, with TRBD1 identical over 8 bases. The germline V gene encodes CDR1 SGHRS and CDR2 YFSETQ. V dropped 4 bases and J dropped 2; count of bases not matched to a gene: 8. CDR3 length: 16 amino acids. The CDR3 sequence: CASSPPLTGAYNEQFF. The CDR3 DNA reads as TGCGCCAGCAGCCCACCCTTGACAGGGGCCTACAATGAGCAGTTCTTC.

Remarks on this clone: Other DNA sequences in this sample translate to the same CDR3. This chain uses TRBV5-1 with TRBJ2-2; 7 nucleotides line up with TRBD2. CDR1 and CDR2 (germline): SGHRS, YFSETQ. The CDR3 sequence is 14 residues long. V shed 4 bases and J 3 bases; nucleotides not matched to a gene: 3. This chain's CDR3 is CASSPLADTGELFF. For the CDR3, the DNA is TGCGCCAGCAGCCCTCTAGCGGACACCGGGGAGCTGTTTTTT.

The V and J genes are TRBV5-1 and TRBJ2-1; 10 bases line up with TRBD1. V shed 4 bases, J shed 2 bases, and the junction held 3 bases outside the gene matches. Germline V CDR1 and CDR2: SGHRS, YFSETQ. The CDR3 length is 15 residues. CDR3 in DNA: TGCGCCAGCAGCGAAGGGACAGGGGCCTACAATGAGCAGTTCTTC. Translated, it gives CASSEGTGAYNEQFF.

This sequence joins TRBV18 and TRBJ1-6; D possibly corresponds to TRBD1 (6 bases). The CDR3 contains 15 residues. The germline V gene encodes CDR1 KGHSH and CDR2 LQKENI. Trimming removed 3 bases from V and 7 bases from J, with 13 bases in between. The CDR3 sequence is CASSPPGDRNSPLHF. As DNA, the CDR3 is TGTGCCAGCTCACCCCCAGGGGATCGGAATTCACCCCTCCACTTT.

V usage is TRBV20-1 and J usage is TRBJ2-1, with unresolved D. The V and J ends lost 2 bases and 8 bases respectively, with 4 bases between them. The germline V gene encodes CDR1 DFQATT and CDR2 SNEGSKA (reference sequence). This CDR3 region has 10 residues. This chain's CDR3 is CSARQDEQFF. As DNA, the CDR3 is TGCAGTGCTAGACAGGATGAGCAGTTCTTC.

The rearrangement links TRBV4-3 to TRBJ2-3, with 10 bases identical to TRBD2. V was clipped by 3 bases and J by 0 bases; unmatched bases: 9. The CDR3 loop spans 18 amino acids. Germline CDR1 LGHNA, CDR2 YSLEER. The DNA of the CDR3 is TGCGCCAGCAGCCAGATTGTAGGAGCGGGGGGGAGCACAGATACGCAGTATTTT. This sequence encodes CASSQIVGAGGSTDTQYF.

This chain connects TRBV5-6 to TRBJ1-2; TRBD1 aligns across 9 bases. The germline gives CDR1 SGHDT, CDR2 YYEEEE. After removal of 5 bases from V and 8 bases from J, the junction contained 10 bases not matched to a gene. This CDR3 has 14 residues. Here the CDR3 DNA reads TGTGCCAGCAGTCTGACCCTAGGACAGGGGGGCTACACCTTC. This sequence encodes CASSLTLGQGGYTF. The variable domain in full, completed from reference TRBV5-6 and TRBJ1-2, reads DAGVTQSPTHLIKTRGQQVTLRCSPKSGHDTVSWYQQALGQGPQFIFQYYEEEERQRGNFPDRFSGHQFPNYSSELNVNALLLGDSALYLCASSLTLGQGGYTFGSGTRLTVV.

The count of this clone is one. Other DNA sequences in the same sample also yield this CDR3. This chain connects TRBV5-1 to TRBJ1-1; D is unresolved. The CDR3 totals 14 residues. Germline CDR1 SGHRS, CDR2 YFSETQ. Trimming left V 0 bases short and J 0 bases short, with 6 bases between. The CDR3 region has the DNA TGCGCCAGCAGCTTGGACAGTATGAACACTGAAGCTTTCTTT. This translates into CASSLDSMNTEAFF.

The genes are TRBV4-2 and TRBJ2-3; 12 bases fit TRBD2. The CDR3 sequence is 16 residues long. The V segment lost 1 base and the J segment 1 base; nucleotides outside the gene matches: 0. Germline CDR1 LGHNA, CDR2 YNFKEQ. The CDR3 DNA is TGTGCCAGCAGCCAAGGGACTAGCGGGGGCACAGATACGCAGTATTTT. It encodes CASSQGTSGGTDTQYF.

V is TRBV6-1 and J is TRBJ2-7, with D unclear. CDR1 and CDR2 from the germline V gene are MNHNS and SASEGT. V lost 2 bases and J 4 bases, leaving 6 bases between the germline ends. The CDR3 loop spans 12 amino acids. The CDR3 sequence: CASSESRYEQYF. CDR3 sequence (DNA): TGTGCCAGCAGTGAAAGCAGGTACGAGCAGTACTTC.

V gene TRBV3-1 (or the pseudogene TRBV3-2) combines with J gene TRBJ1-2, with 10 nucleotides matching TRBD1. Trimming at V came to 5 bases and at J to 10 bases, leaving 7 bases not matched to a gene. CDR1 is LGHDT, CDR2 YNNKEL, per germline (reference sequence). The CDR3 spans 13 residues. CDR3 DNA sequence: TGTGCCAGCAGCTCTACGGACAGGGGGTACTACACCTTC. It encodes CASSSTDRGYYTF.

This clone has only a few counts. This chain uses TRBV5-1 with TRBJ1-4; the D gene is possibly TRBD1 (6 bases). V dropped 1 base and J dropped 6 bases, with 10 bases sitting between them. This CDR3 comprises 14 residues. Looked up from germline, CDR1 is SGHRS and CDR2 is YFSETQ. CDR3 sequence reads: CASSLRAGDEKLFF. As DNA, the CDR3 is TGCGCCAGCAGCTTGAGGGCAGGGGATGAAAAACTGTTTTTT.

This clone is a singleton in its sample. V and J are TRBV11-2 and TRBJ1-3; possibly TRBD1 for D (6 bases). The germline V and J ends were trimmed by 3 bases and 4 bases, with 10 bases remaining between them. From germline, CDR1 is SGHAT and CDR2 FQNNGV. The CDR3 loop spans 14 amino acids. Here the CDR3 DNA reads TGTGCCAGCAGCTTGTCCCAGGGGGGAAACACCATATATTTT. Amino acid sequence: CASSLSQGGNTIYF.

V usage is TRBV28 and J usage is TRBJ1-6; 8 bases are shared with TRBD1. Germline V gene lookup returns CDR1 MDHEN and CDR2 SYDVKM. V dropped 4 bases and J dropped 9; count of bases not matched to a gene: 11. There are 16 residues in the CDR3. The CDR3 region is CASSSPDRVKGSPLHF. The DNA of the CDR3 is TGTGCCAGCAGTTCCCCGGACAGGGTAAAGGGTTCACCCCTCCACTTT.

The chain combines TRBV3-1 (or the pseudogene TRBV3-2) with TRBJ2-3, with 7 nucleotides matching TRBD2. The CDR3 loop spans 16 amino acids. Per germline, CDR1 LGHDT and CDR2 YNNKEL (reference sequence). Trimming took 4 bases from V and 2 from J; bases not matched to a gene: 9. CDR3 DNA: TGTGCCAGCAGCCTGGTGGGGGGGTATACCACAGATACGCAGTATTTT. It is translated as CASSLVGGYTTDTQYF.

The gene calls are TRBV9 and TRBJ2-3; D might be TRBD2 (6 bases). The CDR3 has 17 amino acids. V lost 0 bases and J 4 bases, leaving 18 bases between the germline ends. Germline CDR1 and CDR2: SGDLS and YYNGEE. CDR3 loop: CASSVARWSGTSDTQYF. In DNA form, the CDR3 reads TGTGCCAGCAGCGTAGCCAGGTGGTCGGGGACTTCAGATACGCAGTATTTT.

Comments on this clone: A clone one base away is much larger, so this may be a read error. The V call is TRBV9, the J call TRBJ1-2; no definite D call. Germline assignment: CDR1 SGDLS and CDR2 YYNGEE. V lost 3 bases to trimming and J lost 4 bases, with 7 bases between them. The CDR3 is 12 amino acids. CDR3 loop: CASSGAVYGYTF. CDR3 DNA sequence: TGTGCCAGCAGCGGGGCAGTCTATGGCTACACCTTC.

This sequence joins TRBV10-3 and TRBJ1-3; D is ambiguous. With 0 bases removed from V and 0 bases from J, the gap between germline ends came to 6 bases. CDR1 and CDR2 from the germline V gene are ENHRY and SYGVKD. The CDR3 length is 15 residues. In DNA form, the CDR3 reads TGTGCCATCAGTGAGTCCGGTCGCTCTGGAAACACCATATATTTT. Translating gives CAISESGRSGNTIYF.